This entry lists 14 T cell receptor beta chains sequenced from one sample in a study of blood T cell repertoires in COVID-19. TCRdb's table, derived via immunoSEQ multiplex PCR, lists solely in-frame clones and lacks some. The sample includes about 150,000 clones, around 86% of them seen just once. Sequencing was carried out using peripheral blood. These receptor sequences come from an elderly woman with COVID-19, enrolled during active disease.

The chain recombines TRBV6-5 with TRBJ2-2, with TRBD2 identical over 11 bases. The germline V gene encodes CDR1 MNHEY and CDR2 SVGAGI. CDR3 length equals 14 residues. J gave up 5 bases and V 5 bases, and 1 base lay outside the gene matches. CDR3 loop: CASSRTSGTGELFF. CDR3 DNA sequence: TGTGCCAGCAGTCGGACTAGCGGGACCGGGGAGCTGTTTTTT.

The chain combines TRBV14 with TRBJ2-1; TRBD2 agrees at 7 bases. V was clipped by 3 bases and J by 6 bases; unmatched bases: 8. Germline V lookup: CDR1 SGHDN, CDR2 FVKESK. CDR3 size: 15 residues. This CDR3 reads CASSQVLTSVNEQFF. CDR3 DNA sequence: TGTGCCAGCAGCCAGGTGCTAACTAGCGTCAATGAGCAGTTCTTC.

The genes are TRBV3-1 (or the pseudogene TRBV3-2) and TRBJ2-3; D gene unclear. V was pared by 1 base and J by 0 bases, with 5 bases between. The germline CDR1 and CDR2 sequences are LGHDT and YNNKEL (reference sequence). The CDR3 runs to 14 residues. CDR3 amino acids: CASSQGVSTDTQYF. CDR3 coding DNA: TGTGCCAGCAGCCAAGGCGTAAGCACAGATACGCAGTATTTT.

The V and J genes are TRBV5-1 and TRBJ1-3, with D possibly TRBD1 on 5 matching bases. The CDR3 loop spans 15 amino acids. Trimming left V 4 bases short and J 4 bases short, with 15 bases between. The germline gives CDR1 SGHRS, CDR2 YFSETQ. In nucleotides, the CDR3 is TGCGCCAGCAGCCCCGGGACTTCCCGCGGAAACACCATATATTTT. Translated: CASSPGTSRGNTIYF.

The chain employs TRBV15 and TRBJ2-2, with unresolved D. With 2 bases removed from V and 4 bases from J, the gap between germline ends came to 8 bases. The CDR3 is made up of 14 amino acids. CDR1 is LNHNV and CDR2 is YYDKDF in the germline V gene (reference sequence). The CDR3 DNA is TGTGCCACCAGCAGATCCCACGGCACCGGGGAGCTGTTTTTT. Its translation: CATSRSHGTGELFF.

To note about this clone: The same CDR3 arises from other DNA sequences in this sample as well. J is TRBJ1-1 and V is TRBV9; perhaps TRBD1 as D (6 bases). CDR1 is SGDLS and CDR2 is YYNGEE in the germline V gene. This CDR3 is built from 14 residues. The V gene lost 2 bases and the J gene lost 3 bases, with 11 bases spanning the gap. For the CDR3, the DNA is TGTGCCAGCAGCGTCAGGGGTGGGGACACTGAAGCTTTCTTT. Translating gives CASSVRGGDTEAFF.

The genes are TRBV28 and TRBJ2-7; 7 nucleotides line up with TRBD1. The CDR3 has 13 amino acids. V gave up 6 bases and J gave up 5 bases; unmatched junction bases: 7. Per the germline V gene, CDR1 is MDHEN and CDR2 is SYDVKM. In DNA form, the CDR3 reads TGTGCCAGCAGGGGACAGTCCTTCGACGAGCAGTACTTC. This encodes CASRGQSFDEQYF.

The chain recombines TRBV28 with TRBJ1-1; D gene uncertain. The ends were cut back, 11 bases at V and 6 bases at J, with 10 bases in the middle. The CDR3 is 10 amino acids. Germline V gene sequence: CDR1 MDHEN, CDR2 SYDVKM. CDR3 nucleotides: TGTGCCGCTGCTCGGGCTGAAGCTTTCTTT. This encodes CAAARAEAFF. Complete variable domain (other parts from reference TRBV28 and TRBJ1-1): DVKVTQSSRYLVKRTGEKVFLECVQDMDHENMFWYRQDPGLGLRLIYFSYDVKMKEKGDIPEGYSVSREKKERFSLILESASTNQTSMYLCAAARAEAFFGQGTRLTVV.

This clone was seen only once. The chain uses TRBV7-9 and TRBJ1-1; no clear D gene. Germline CDR1 and CDR2: SEHNR and FQNEAQ (reference sequence). The V gene lost 1 base and the J gene lost 5 bases, with 11 bases spanning the gap. The CDR3 loop spans 14 amino acids. The CDR3 DNA follows: TGTGCCAGCAGCTTAGGGAGAGGTGCAACTGAAGCTTTCTTT. Protein: CASSLGRGATEAFF.

The chain joins TRBV7-6 to TRBJ1-4; possible D gene TRBD1, 6 bases. This CDR3 region has 16 residues. Germline V gene lookup returns CDR1 SGHVS and CDR2 FNYEAQ. V was pared by 6 bases and J by 0 bases, with 14 bases between. CDR3: CASSRISGATNEKLFF. The CDR3 DNA reads as TGTGCCAGCAGTCGCATATCAGGGGCAACTAATGAAAAACTGTTTTTT.

This CDR3 reads CASRGAGTWGNQPQHF. In DNA, the CDR3 is TGTGCCAGCAGGGGGGCCGGTACTTGGGGCAATCAGCCCCAGCATTTT. The rearrangement links TRBV27 to TRBJ1-5, with D maybe TRBD1 (6 bases). V was clipped by 6 bases and J by 2 bases, with 17 bases between them. The CDR3 is 16 residues long. Germline CDR1 reads MNHEY; CDR2 reads SMNVEV (reference sequence).

The CDR3 DNA sequence: TGTGCCAGTACAGTGGAGAAGGTAAACACTGAAGCTTTCTTT. Encoded protein: CASTVEKVNTEAFF. The V call is TRBV19, the J call TRBJ1-1; D not resolved. V shed 7 bases and J shed 2 bases, with 14 bases lying between them. The CDR3 has 14 amino acids. Germline-derived CDR1 and CDR2 are LNHDA and SQIVND (reference sequence).

This rearrangement joins TRBV5-1 to TRBJ2-7; D possibly corresponds to TRBD1 (6 bases). V shed 5 bases and J shed 3 bases, with 21 bases lying between them. The CDR3 covers 16 residues. Germline V gives CDR1 SGHRS, CDR2 YFSETQ. CDR3: CASSPGRQEGNYEQYF. The CDR3 nucleotides are TGCGCCAGCAGTCCAGGCCGACAGGAAGGAAACTACGAGCAGTACTTC.

The chain employs TRBV5-4 and TRBJ2-7, with 8 positions matching TRBD2. Unmatched junction bases numbered 10, after V lost 4 bases and J lost 7 bases. The germline V gene has CDR1 SGHNT and CDR2 YYREEE (reference sequence). CDR3 size: 14 residues. The CDR3 is CASSPPTPGGEQYF. The CDR3 nucleotides read TGTGCCAGCAGCCCCCCCACACCGGGGGGGGAGCAGTACTTC.